The present T cell receptor (beta chain) was sequenced within a study of blood T cell repertoires in COVID-19. The assay was immunoSEQ multiplex PCR, and TCRdb's table has in-frame clones only and misses some. The data contain under 300,000 clones, about 90% of them seen just once; the ten biggest clones take up 2.1%. The germline V gene encodes CDR1 MNHEY and CDR2 SVGAGI. This CDR3 spans 14 amino acids. V lost 5 bases and J 2 bases, leaving 12 bases between the germline ends. This TCR was recovered from an older woman with COVID-19, enrolled during active disease. The rearrangement joins TRBV6-5 to TRBJ1-1; maybe TRBD1 (5 bases). Sequencing was carried out using peripheral blood. This chain's CDR3 is CASSRGQSNTEAFF. CDR3 coding DNA: TGTGCCAGCAGTAGGGGCCAGTCTAACACTGAAGCTTTCTTT.